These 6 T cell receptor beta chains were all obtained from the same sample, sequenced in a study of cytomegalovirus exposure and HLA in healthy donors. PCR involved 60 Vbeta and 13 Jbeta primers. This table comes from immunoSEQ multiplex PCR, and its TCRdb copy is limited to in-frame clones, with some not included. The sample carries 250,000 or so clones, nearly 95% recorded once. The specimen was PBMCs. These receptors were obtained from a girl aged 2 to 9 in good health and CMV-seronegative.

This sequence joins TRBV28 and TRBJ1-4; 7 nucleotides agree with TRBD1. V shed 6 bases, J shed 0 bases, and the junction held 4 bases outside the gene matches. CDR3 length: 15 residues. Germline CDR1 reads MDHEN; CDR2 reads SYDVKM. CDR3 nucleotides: TGTGCCAGCAGATGGGACAGTGCAACTAATGAAAAACTGTTTTTT. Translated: CASRWDSATNEKLFF.

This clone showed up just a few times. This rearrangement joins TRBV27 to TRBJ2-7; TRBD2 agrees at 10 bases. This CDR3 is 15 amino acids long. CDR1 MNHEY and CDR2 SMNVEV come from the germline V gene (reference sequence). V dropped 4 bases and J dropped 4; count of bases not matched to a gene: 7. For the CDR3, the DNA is TGTGCCAGCAGTTCTAGCGGGAGATGGGGGTACGAGCAGTACTTC. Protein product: CASSSSGRWGYEQYF.

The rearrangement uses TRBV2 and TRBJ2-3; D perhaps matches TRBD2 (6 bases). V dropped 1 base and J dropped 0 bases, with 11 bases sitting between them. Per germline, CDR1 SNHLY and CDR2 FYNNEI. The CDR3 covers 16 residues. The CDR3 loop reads CASSEEGGTSTDTQYF. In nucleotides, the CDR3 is TGTGCCAGCAGTGAAGAGGGAGGAACGAGCACAGATACGCAGTATTTT.

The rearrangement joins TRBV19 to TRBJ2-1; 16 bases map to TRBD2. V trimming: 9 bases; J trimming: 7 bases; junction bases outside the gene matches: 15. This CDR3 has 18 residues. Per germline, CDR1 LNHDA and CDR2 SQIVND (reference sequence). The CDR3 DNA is TGTGCCAGCACGCGGGGGACTAGCGGGAGGGAAGTAGCGAATGAGCAGTTCTTC. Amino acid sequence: CASTRGTSGREVANEQFF.

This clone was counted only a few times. In nucleotides, the CDR3 is TGCGCCAGCAGCTTGAGATCAGGGGGCCGTGACGAAAAACTGTTTTTT. This translates into CASSLRSGGRDEKLFF. The rearrangement uses TRBV5-1 and TRBJ1-4, with TRBD1 identical over 8 bases. V lost 1 base and J lost 8; bases outside the gene matches: 10. The CDR3 is 16 amino acids. The V gene's germline CDR1 is SGHRS and CDR2 YFSETQ.

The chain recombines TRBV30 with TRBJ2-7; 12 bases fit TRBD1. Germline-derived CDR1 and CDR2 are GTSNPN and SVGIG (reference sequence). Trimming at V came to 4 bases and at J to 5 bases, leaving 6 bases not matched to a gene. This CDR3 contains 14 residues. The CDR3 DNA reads TGTGCCTGGAACGAGGGGACAGGGGGCGACGAGCAGTACTTC. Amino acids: CAWNEGTGGDEQYF.